This T cell receptor beta chain was profiled in a study of shared clonotypes between healthy human individuals. The study, taken as a whole, reports: Donor scarcity curtailed the genetic and exposure-history diversity represented herein.

The CDR3 extends over 19 amino acids. V was clipped by 7 bases and J by 0 bases; unmatched bases: 19. Per the germline V gene, CDR1 is SEHNR and CDR2 is FQNEAQ (reference sequence). When samples were unsorted, about 90 million PBMCs were used for genomic DNA. Original processing methods: Without quality scores, immunoSEQ junctional reads could not be filtered like full-length reads. Profiled with immunoSEQ multiplex PCR; TCRdb holds only in-frame clones, not every one. The DNA gave D and trimming, while V, J and clone size come from that table. The repertoire includes about 470,000 clones, around 79% of them detected once, and 13% sits in the top ten. Remarks on this clone: Its antigen is undetermined.

The chain combines TRBV7-9 with TRBJ2-3, with 7 positions matching TRBD2. Sequenced sample: PBMCs. This TCR was recovered from a woman in her forties in good health. Some clones in this sample may be carry-over from other donors' samples. This CDR3 reads CASNFGWSGKMDSTDTQYF. As DNA, the CDR3 is TGTGCCAGCAACTTCGGCTGGAGCGGGAAGATGGATAGCACAGATACGCAGTATTTT.